This TCR beta chain came from a study of OX40 agonist ivuxolimab in advanced cancers. On the study more broadly: Six ivuxolimab dose levels, 0.01 to 10 mg/kg, were given intravenously every 2 weeks. Aged about 23 to 80 with a mean of roughly 63 years, they were 82.7% male.

Worth noting for this clone: Its antigen is as yet unknown.

CDR1 is LNHNV and CDR2 is YYDKDF in the germline V gene (reference sequence). This CDR3 region has 21 residues. The V gene lost 4 bases and the J gene lost 0 bases, with 25 bases spanning the gap. Only in-frame clones appear in the TCRdb table, and some are missing; sequencing was by immunoSEQ multiplex PCR. The sample includes 65,000 to 100,000 clones, roughly 91% of them seen just once. General study findings and limits: Some patients without response likewise showed low normalized clonal expansion.

V is TRBV15 and J is TRBJ2-6; D ambiguous. The sequenced sample was CD4+ or CD8+ T cells sorted from blood, obtained in a trial of the OX40 agonist ivuxolimab. The sequence came from an adult with an advanced solid tumor such as melanoma, head and neck, liver or kidney cancer. The CDR3 protein is CATSNEGGRRIPISGANVLTF. The CDR3 DNA is TGTGCCACCAGCAACGAAGGTGGCAGAAGAATCCCTATCTCTGGGGCCAACGTCCTGACTTTC.